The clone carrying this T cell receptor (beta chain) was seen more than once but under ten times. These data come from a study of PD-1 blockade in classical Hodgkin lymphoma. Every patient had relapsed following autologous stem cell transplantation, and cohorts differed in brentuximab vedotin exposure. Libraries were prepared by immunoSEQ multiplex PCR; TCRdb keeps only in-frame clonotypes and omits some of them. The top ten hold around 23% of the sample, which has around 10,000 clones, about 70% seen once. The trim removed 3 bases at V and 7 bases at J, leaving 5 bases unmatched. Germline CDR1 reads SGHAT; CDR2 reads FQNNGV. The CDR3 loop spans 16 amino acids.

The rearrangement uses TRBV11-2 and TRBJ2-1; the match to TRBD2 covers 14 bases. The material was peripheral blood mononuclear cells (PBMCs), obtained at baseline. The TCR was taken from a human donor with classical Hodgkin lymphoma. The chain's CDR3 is CASSFSTSGRGNEQFF. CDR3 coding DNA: TGTGCCAGCAGCTTTTCGACTAGCGGGAGGGGAAATGAGCAGTTCTTC.